This T cell receptor beta chain was sequenced during a study of T cells after yellow fever vaccination. CDR3 length: 17 residues. CDR1 is SGHAT, CDR2 FQNNGV, per germline. After removal of 2 bases from V and 2 bases from J, the junction contained 7 bases not matched to a gene. From the 5' RACE reads, TCRdb called clonotypes with MiXCR, one entry per CDR3 protein. Of about 320,000 distinct CDR3 sequences listed, around 13% are singletons. This clonotype was counted a few times. Its antigen is unidentified. General study results and limits: FACS-sorted repertoires could contain abundant clonotypes contaminating from the bulk population.

The chain links TRBV11-2 to TRBJ2-3, with TRBD1 matching over 10 bases. This TCR came from a man younger than 30 who received the YFV17D yellow fever vaccine. Sample: CD4+ T cells sorted from PBMCs, taken 15 days after the yellow fever booster vaccination. The CDR3 sequence is CASSLRDRGSHTDTQYF. The CDR3 DNA follows: TGTGCCAGCAGCTTAAGGGACAGGGGCTCCCACACAGATACGCAGTATTTT.